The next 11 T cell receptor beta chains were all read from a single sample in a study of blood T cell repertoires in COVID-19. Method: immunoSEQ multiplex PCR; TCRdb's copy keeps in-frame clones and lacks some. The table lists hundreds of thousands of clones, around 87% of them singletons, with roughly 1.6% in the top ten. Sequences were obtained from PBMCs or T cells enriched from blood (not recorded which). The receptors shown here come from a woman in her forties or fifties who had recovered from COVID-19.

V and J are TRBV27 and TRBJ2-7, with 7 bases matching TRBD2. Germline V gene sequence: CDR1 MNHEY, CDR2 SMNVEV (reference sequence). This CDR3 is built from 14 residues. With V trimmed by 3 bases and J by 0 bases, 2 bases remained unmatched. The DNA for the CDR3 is TGTGCCAGCAGTTTCCAGCGGGACTCCTACGAGCAGTACTTC. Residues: CASSFQRDSYEQYF.

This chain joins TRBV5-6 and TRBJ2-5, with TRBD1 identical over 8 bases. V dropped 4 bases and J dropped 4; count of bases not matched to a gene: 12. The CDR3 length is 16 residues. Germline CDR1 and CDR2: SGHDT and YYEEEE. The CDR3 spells CASSAISGTGGETQYF. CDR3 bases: TGTGCCAGCAGCGCGATTTCCGGGACAGGAGGAGAGACCCAGTACTTC.

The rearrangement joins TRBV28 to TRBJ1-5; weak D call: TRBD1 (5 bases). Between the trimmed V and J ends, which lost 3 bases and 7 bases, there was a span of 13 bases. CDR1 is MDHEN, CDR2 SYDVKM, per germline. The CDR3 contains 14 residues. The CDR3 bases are TGTGCCAGCAGTTTCGGGGGAGAGGGACAGCCCCAGCATTTT. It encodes CASSFGGEGQPQHF.

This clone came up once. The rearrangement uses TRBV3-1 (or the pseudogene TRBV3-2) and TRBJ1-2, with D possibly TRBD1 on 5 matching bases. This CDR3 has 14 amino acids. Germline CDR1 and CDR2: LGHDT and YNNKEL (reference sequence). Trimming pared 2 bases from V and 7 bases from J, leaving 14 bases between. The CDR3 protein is CASSQITDRFGYTF. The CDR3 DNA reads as TGTGCCAGCAGCCAAATAACCGACAGATTTGGCTACACCTTC.

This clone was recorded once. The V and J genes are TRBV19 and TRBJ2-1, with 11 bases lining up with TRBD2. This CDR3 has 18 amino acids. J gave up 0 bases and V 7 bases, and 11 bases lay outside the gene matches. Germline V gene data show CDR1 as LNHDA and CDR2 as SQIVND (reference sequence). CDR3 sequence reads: CASITSGRGGCSYNEQFF. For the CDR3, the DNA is TGTGCCAGTATTACTAGCGGGAGAGGGGGGTGCTCCTACAATGAGCAGTTCTTC.

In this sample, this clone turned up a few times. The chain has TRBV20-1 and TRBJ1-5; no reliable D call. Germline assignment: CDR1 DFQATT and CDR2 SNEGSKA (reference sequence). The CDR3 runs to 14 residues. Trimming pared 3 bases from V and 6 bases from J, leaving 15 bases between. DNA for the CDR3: TGCAGTGCTAGTTACGGGAGCGATGCTCAGCCCCAGCATTTT. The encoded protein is CSASYGSDAQPQHF.

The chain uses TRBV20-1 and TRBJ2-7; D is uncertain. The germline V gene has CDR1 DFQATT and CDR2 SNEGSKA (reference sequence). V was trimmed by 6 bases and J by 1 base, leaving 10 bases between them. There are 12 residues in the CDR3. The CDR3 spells CSASPMSYEQYF. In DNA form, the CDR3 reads TGCAGTGCCAGTCCAATGTCCTACGAGCAGTACTTC.

DNA of the CDR3: TGTGCCAGCAGGCGGGACAGGGCCTCCTACGAGCAGTACTTC. Its protein is CASRRDRASYEQYF. The chain carries TRBV2 and TRBJ2-7; TRBD1 matches 9 bases. The germline gives CDR1 SNHLY, CDR2 FYNNEI. V was pared by 6 bases and J by 0 bases, with 3 bases of the junction left unmatched. This CDR3 has 14 amino acids.

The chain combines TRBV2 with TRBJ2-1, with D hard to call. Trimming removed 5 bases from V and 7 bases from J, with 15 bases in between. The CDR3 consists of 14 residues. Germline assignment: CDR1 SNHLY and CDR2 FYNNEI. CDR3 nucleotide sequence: TGTGCCAGCAGTACGGAGAACCTCGGGAATGAGCAGTTCTTC. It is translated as CASSTENLGNEQFF.

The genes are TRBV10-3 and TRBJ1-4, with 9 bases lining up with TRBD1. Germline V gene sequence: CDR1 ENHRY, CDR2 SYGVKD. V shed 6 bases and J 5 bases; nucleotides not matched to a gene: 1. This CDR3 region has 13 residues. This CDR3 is CAIRGTGNEKLFF. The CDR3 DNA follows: TGTGCCATCAGGGGGACAGGGAATGAAAAACTGTTTTTT.

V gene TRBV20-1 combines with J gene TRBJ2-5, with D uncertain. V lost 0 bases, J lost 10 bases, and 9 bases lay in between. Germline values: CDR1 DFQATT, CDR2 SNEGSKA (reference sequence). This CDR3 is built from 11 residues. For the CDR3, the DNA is TGCAGTGCTAGAGACCTAGTCATCCAGTACTTC. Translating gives CSARDLVIQYF.